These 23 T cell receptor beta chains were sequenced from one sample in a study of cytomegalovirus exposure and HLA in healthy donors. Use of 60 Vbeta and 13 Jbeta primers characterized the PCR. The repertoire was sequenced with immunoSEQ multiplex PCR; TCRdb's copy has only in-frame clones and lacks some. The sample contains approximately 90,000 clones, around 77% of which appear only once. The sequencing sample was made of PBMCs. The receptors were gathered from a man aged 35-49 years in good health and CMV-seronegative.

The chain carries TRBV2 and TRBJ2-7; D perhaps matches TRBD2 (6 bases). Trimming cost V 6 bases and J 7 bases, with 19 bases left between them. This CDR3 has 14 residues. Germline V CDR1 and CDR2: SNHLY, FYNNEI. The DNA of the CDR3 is TGTGCCAGCAGGCAAATCGGGACTTCGGATGAGCAGTACTTC. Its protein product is CASRQIGTSDEQYF.

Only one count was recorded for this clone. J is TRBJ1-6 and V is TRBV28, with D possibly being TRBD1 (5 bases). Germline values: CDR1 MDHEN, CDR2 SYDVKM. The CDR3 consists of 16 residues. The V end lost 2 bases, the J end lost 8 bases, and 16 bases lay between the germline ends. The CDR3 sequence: CASSLGGGGGYSPLHF. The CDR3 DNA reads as TGTGCCAGCAGTTTAGGAGGTGGGGGGGGATATTCACCCCTCCACTTT.

The CDR3 nucleotides are TGTGCCAGCAGCTTGCCACTGTCGGGTTCACCCCTCCACTTT. Protein sequence: CASSLPLSGSPLHF. This sequence joins TRBV5-4 and TRBJ1-6; D not certain. CDR1 SGHNT and CDR2 YYREEE come from the germline V gene (reference sequence). V lost 1 base and J 9 bases, leaving 11 bases between the germline ends. The CDR3 has 14 residues.

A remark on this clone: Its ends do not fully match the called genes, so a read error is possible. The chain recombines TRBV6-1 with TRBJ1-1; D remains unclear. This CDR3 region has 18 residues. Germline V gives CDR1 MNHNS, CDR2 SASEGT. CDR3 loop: CASSENPYEGLLNTEALF. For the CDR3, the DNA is TGTGCCAGCAGTGAAAATCCATACGAGGGCCTTTTGAACACTGAAGCTCTCTTT.

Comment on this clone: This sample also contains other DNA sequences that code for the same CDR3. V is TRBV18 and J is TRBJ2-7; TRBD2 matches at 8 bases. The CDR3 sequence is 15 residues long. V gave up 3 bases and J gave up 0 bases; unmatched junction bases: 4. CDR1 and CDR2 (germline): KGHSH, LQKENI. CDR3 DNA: TGTGCCAGCTCACCCTTAGCGGGGAGCTCCTACGAGCAGTACTTC. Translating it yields CASSPLAGSSYEQYF. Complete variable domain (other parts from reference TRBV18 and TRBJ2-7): NAGVMQNPRHLVRRRGQEARLRCSPMKGHSHVYWYRQLPEEGLKFMVYLQKENIIDESGMPKERFSAEFPKEGPSILRIQQVVRGDSAAYFCASSPLAGSSYEQYFGPGTRLTVT.

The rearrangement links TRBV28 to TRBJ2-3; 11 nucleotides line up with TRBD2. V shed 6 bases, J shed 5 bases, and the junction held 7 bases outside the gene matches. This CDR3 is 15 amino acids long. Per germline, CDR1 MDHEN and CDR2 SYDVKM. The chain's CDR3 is CASSPTSGRKDTQYF. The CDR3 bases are TGTGCCAGCAGCCCCACTAGCGGGAGAAAAGATACGCAGTATTTT. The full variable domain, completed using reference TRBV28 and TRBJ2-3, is DVKVTQSSRYLVKRTGEKVFLECVQDMDHENMFWYRQDPGLGLRLIYFSYDVKMKEKGDIPEGYSVSREKKERFSLILESASTNQTSMYLCASSPTSGRKDTQYFGPGTRLTVL.

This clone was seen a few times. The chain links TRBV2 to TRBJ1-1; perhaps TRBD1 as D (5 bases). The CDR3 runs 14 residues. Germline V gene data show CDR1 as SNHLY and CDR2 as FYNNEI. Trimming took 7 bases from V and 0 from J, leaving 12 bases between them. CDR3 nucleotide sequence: TGTGCCAGCATCAGGGTGCTCATGAACACTGAAGCTTTCTTT. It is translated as CASIRVLMNTEAFF.

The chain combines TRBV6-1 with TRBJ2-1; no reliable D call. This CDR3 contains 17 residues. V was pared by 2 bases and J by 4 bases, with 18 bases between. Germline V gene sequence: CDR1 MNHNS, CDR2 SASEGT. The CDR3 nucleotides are TGTGCCAGCAGTGAATTTACACCTGGCTCCCTTTACAATGAGCAGTTCTTC. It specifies CASSEFTPGSLYNEQFF.

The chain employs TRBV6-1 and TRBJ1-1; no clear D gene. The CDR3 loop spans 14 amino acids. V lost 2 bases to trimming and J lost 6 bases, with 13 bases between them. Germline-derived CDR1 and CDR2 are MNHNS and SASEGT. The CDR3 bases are TGTGCCAGCAGTGAATCACTGGGCGGGCCTGAAGCTTTCTTT. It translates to CASSESLGGPEAFF.

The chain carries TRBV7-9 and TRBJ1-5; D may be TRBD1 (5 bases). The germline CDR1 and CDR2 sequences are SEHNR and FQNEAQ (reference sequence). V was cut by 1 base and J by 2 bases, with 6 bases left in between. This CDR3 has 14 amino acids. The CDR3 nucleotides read TGTGCCAGCAGCTTAGGGGGGGGCAATCAGCCCCAGCATTTT. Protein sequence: CASSLGGGNQPQHF.

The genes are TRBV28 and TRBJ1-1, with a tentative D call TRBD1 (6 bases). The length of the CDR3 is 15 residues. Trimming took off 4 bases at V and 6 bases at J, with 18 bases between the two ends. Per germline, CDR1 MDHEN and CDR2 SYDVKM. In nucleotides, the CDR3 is TGTGCCAGCAGTTCGCAGGGGTTGGGGACGCCTGAAGCTTTCTTT. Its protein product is CASSSQGLGTPEAFF.

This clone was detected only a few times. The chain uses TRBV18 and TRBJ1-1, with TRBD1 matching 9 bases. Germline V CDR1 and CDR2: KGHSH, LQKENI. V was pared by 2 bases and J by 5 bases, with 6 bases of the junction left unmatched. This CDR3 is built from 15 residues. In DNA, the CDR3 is TGTGCCAGCTCACCAGGACGGGACAGGGTTACTGAAGCTTTCTTT. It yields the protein CASSPGRDRVTEAFF.

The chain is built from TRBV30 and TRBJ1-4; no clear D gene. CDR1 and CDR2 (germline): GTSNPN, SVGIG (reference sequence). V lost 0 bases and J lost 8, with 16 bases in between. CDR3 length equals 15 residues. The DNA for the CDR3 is TGTGCCTGGAGTGTCGTACAGACACGAGGGGAAAAACTGTTTTTT. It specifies CAWSVVQTRGEKLFF.

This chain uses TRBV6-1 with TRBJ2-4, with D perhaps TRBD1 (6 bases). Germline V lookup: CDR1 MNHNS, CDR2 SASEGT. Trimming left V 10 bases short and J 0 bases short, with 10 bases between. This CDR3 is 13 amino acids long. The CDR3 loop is CATQGLAKNIQYF. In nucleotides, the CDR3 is TGTGCCACCCAGGGGCTAGCCAAAAACATTCAGTACTTC.

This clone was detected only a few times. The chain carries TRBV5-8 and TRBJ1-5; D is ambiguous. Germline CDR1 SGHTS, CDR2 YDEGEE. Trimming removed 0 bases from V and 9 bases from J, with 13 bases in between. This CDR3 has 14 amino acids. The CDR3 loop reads CASSLDTADRPQHF. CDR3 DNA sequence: TGTGCCAGCAGCTTGGACACGGCGGATCGGCCCCAGCATTTT.

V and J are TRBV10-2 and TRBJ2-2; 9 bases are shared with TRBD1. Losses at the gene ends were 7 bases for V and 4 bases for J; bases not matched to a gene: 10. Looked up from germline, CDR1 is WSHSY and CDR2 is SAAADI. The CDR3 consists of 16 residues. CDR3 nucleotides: TGCGCCAGCATCCTAACAGGGGGCGAGGGCACCGGGGAGCTGTTTTTT. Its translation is CASILTGGEGTGELFF.

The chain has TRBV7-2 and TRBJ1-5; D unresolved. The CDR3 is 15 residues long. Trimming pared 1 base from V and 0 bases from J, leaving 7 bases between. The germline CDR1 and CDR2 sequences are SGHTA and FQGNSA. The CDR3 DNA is TGTGCCAGCAGCTTAGTAGATTATAGCAATCAGCCCCAGCATTTT. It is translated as CASSLVDYSNQPQHF.

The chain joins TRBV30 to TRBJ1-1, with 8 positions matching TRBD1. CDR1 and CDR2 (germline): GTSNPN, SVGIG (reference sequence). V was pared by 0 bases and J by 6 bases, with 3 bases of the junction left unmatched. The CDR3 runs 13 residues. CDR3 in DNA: TGTGCCTGGAGTGTCAGGGGGCCCGCTGAAGCTTTCTTT. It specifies CAWSVRGPAEAFF.

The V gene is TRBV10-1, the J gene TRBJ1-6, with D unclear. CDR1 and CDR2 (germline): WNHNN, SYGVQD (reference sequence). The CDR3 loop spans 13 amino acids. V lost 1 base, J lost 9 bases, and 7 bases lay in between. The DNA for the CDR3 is TGCGCCAGCAGTGAGTTCGGCGGTTCACCCCTCCACTTT. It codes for CASSEFGGSPLHF.

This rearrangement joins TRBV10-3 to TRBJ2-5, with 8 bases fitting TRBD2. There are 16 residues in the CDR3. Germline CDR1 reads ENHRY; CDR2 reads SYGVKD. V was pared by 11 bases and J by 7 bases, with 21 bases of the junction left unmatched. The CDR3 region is CAVGSGLGTQRGTQYF. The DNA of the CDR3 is TGTGCCGTAGGGTCGGGACTAGGTACACAAAGAGGGACCCAGTACTTC.

DNA of the CDR3: TGTGCCACGTCCTCCGGGGTCGGCATAGGGGAAAAACTGTTTTTT. Translation gives CATSSGVGIGEKLFF. The chain combines TRBV7-9 with TRBJ1-4; no reliable D call. CDR3 length: 15 amino acids. The V gene lost 10 bases and the J gene lost 8 bases, with 23 bases spanning the gap. Germline V gene data show CDR1 as SEHNR and CDR2 as FQNEAQ (reference sequence). Drawing the rest from reference TRBV7-9 and TRBJ1-4, the complete variable domain is DTGVSQNPRHKITKRGQNVTFRCDPISEHNRLYWYRQTLGQGPEFLTYFQNEAQLEKSRLLSDRFSAERPKGSFSTLEIQRTEQGDSAMYLCATSSGVGIGEKLFFGSGTQLSVL.

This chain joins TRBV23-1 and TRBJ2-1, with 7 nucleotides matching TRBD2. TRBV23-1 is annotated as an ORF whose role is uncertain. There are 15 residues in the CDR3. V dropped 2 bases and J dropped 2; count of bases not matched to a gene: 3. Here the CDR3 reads CASSQLAAPYNEQFF. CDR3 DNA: TGCGCCAGCAGTCAACTAGCGGCACCCTACAATGAGCAGTTCTTC.

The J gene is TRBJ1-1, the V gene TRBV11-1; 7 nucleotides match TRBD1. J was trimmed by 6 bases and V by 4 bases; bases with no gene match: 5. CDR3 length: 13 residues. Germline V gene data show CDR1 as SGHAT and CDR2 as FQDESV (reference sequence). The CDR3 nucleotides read TGTGCCAGCAGCTCTAGACAGGGCGCTGAAGCTTTCTTT. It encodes CASSSRQGAEAFF.